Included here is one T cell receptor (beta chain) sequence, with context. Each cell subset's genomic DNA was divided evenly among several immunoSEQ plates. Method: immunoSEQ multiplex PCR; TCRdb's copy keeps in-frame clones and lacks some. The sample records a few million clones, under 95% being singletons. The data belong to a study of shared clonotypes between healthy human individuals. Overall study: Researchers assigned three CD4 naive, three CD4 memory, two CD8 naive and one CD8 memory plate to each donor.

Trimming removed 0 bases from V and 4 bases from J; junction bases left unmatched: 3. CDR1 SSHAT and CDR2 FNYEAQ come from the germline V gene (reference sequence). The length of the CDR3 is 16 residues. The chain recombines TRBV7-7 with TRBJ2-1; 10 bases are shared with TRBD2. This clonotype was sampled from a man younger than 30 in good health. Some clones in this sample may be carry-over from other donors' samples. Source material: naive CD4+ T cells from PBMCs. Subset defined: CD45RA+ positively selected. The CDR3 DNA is TGTGCCAGCAGCTTAGCCACTAGCGGGGCTTACAATGAGCAGTTCTTC. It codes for CASSLATSGAYNEQFF.